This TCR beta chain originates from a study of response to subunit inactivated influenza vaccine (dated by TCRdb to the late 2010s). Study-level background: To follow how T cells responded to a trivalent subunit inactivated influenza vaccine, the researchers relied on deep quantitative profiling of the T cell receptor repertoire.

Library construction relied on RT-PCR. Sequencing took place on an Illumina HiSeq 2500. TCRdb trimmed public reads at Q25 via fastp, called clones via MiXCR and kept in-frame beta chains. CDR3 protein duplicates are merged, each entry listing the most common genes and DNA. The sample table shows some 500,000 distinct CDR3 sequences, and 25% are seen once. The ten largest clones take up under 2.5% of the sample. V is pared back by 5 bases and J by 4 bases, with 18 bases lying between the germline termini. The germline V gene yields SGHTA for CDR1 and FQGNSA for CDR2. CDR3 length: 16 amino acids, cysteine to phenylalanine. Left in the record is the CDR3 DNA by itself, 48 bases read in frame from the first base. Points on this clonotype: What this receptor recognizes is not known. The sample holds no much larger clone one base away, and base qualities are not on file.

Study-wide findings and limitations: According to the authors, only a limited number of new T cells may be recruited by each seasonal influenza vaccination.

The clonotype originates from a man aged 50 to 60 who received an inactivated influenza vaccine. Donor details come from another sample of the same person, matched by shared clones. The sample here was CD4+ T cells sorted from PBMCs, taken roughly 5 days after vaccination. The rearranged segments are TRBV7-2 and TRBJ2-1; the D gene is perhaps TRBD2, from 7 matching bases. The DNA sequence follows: TGTGCCAGCAGCGGGAGGGGGGTTTATAGTTACAATGAGCAGTTCTTC. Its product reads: CASSGRGVYSYNEQFF.